The clone carrying this T cell receptor (beta chain) was seen a handful of times. Its antigen is currently unknown. The source of the sample is a study of CD8 T cell repertoires and HIV-1 epitope variants. Whole-study results and caveats: The assay identified only TCR beta chains of antigen-proliferating T cells.

Data came from immunoSEQ multiplex PCR; TCRdb stores just in-frame clones and leaves some out. The data show about 95,000 clones, roughly four fifths seen once. Germline lookup yields CDR1 SGHDT and CDR2 YYEEEE. The CDR3 runs to 13 residues. V lost 2 bases to trimming and J lost 7 bases, with 12 bases between them. This receptor was identified in a male donor with HIV. V gene TRBV5-6 combines with J gene TRBJ1-1; D unclear. The sequenced sample was uncultured baseline CD8+ T cells from peripheral blood mononuclear cells (PBMCs). CDR3 amino acids: CASSFPAVDEAFF. The CDR3 DNA follows: TGTGCCAGCAGCTTTCCGGCGGTTGATGAAGCTTTCTTT.